The 20 T cell receptor beta chains given below trace back to one sample, sequenced in a study of blood T cell repertoires in COVID-19. The repertoire was sequenced with immunoSEQ multiplex PCR; TCRdb's copy has only in-frame clones and lacks some. The sample comprises 250,000 or so clones, roughly 81% of which are singletons, and about 4% rests with the top ten. The sequencing sample was made of peripheral blood. These receptors originate from a man aged 50 to 60 with acute or convalescent COVID-19.

This clone was seen once. The V call is TRBV2, the J call TRBJ2-1, with a tentative D call TRBD2 (5 bases). V was clipped by 7 bases and J by 1 base, with 14 bases between them. This CDR3 spans 15 amino acids. Germline V gene lookup returns CDR1 SNHLY and CDR2 FYNNEI. The CDR3 nucleotides are TGTGCCAGCACCCTCGGGGTAGGGTCCTACAATGAGCAGTTCTTC. It encodes CASTLGVGSYNEQFF.

The V and J genes are TRBV7-9 and TRBJ2-5, with 14 bases aligning to TRBD2. CDR1 is SEHNR and CDR2 is FQNEAQ in the germline V gene (reference sequence). This CDR3 has 16 amino acids. V shed 4 bases and J 5 bases; nucleotides not matched to a gene: 6. DNA of the CDR3: TGTGCCAGCAGCTATCGGACTAGCGGGGGGAAGGAGACCCAGTACTTC. This translates into CASSYRTSGGKETQYF.

The CDR3 sequence: CASSPRRGGQPQHF. CDR3 bases: TGTGCCAGCAGCCCGAGAAGGGGAGGTCAGCCCCAGCATTTT. The V and J genes are TRBV9 and TRBJ1-5, with D maybe TRBD1 (5 bases). V gave up 4 bases and J gave up 6 bases, with 14 bases separating them. There are 14 residues in the CDR3. Per the germline V gene, CDR1 is SGDLS and CDR2 is YYNGEE.

This clone was counted a single time. The chain uses TRBV4-1 and TRBJ1-4, with D maybe TRBD1 (6 bases). The CDR3 is 15 residues long. Looked up from germline, CDR1 is MGHRA and CDR2 is YSYEKL. V dropped 0 bases and J dropped 8 bases, with 13 bases sitting between them. The CDR3 here is CASSQDRTGIEKLFF. The DNA of the CDR3 is TGCGCCAGCAGCCAAGATCGCACAGGGATCGAAAAACTGTTTTTT.

This clone was recorded only once. The chain links TRBV25-1 to TRBJ1-1; 7 bases align to TRBD1. Germline CDR1 is MGHDK and CDR2 is SYGVNS. CDR3 length equals 13 residues. J gave up 4 bases and V 7 bases, and 6 bases lay outside the gene matches. CDR3 amino acids: CASIAPGGTEAFF. In DNA, the CDR3 is TGTGCCAGCATAGCCCCAGGGGGCACTGAAGCTTTCTTT.

The table lists this clone with a count of one. CDR3 residues: CASSVQGVDTEAFF. The CDR3 nucleotides read TGTGCCAGCAGCGTACAGGGGGTAGACACTGAAGCTTTCTTT. The J gene is TRBJ1-1, the V gene TRBV3-1 (or the pseudogene TRBV3-2), with 8 bases matching TRBD1. This CDR3 comprises 14 residues. V was clipped by 5 bases and J by 3 bases; unmatched bases: 5. The germline V gene encodes CDR1 LGHDT and CDR2 YNNKEL (reference sequence).

The chain combines TRBV6-1 with TRBJ1-4; a possible D gene is TRBD1 (5 bases). There are 14 residues in the CDR3. V was cut by 3 bases and J by 1 base, with 6 bases left in between. Germline V gene data show CDR1 as MNHNS and CDR2 as SASEGT. The CDR3 DNA reads as TGTGCCAGCAGTGAGGGGGGAACTAATGAAAAACTGTTTTTT. The encoded protein is CASSEGGTNEKLFF.

The chain carries TRBV30 and TRBJ2-5, with TRBD2 as a possible D gene (7 bases). Trimming cost V 6 bases and J 2 bases, with 16 bases left between them. Germline values: CDR1 GTSNPN, CDR2 SVGIG (reference sequence). The CDR3 runs to 14 residues. The CDR3 DNA sequence: TGTGCCTGCCGGGGGGCTGGGTGGCAAGAGACCCAGTACTTC. Translation: CACRGAGWQETQYF.

This chain joins TRBV7-2 and TRBJ2-2, with TRBD2 as a possible D gene (6 bases). The CDR3 runs 18 residues. Germline CDR1 is SGHTA and CDR2 is FQGNSA. Trimming stripped 1 base from V and 7 bases from J, with 22 bases between. CDR3 nucleotides: TGTGCCAGCAGCTTAGAAATGGGAATCCCCCTGGACTACGGGGAGCTGTTTTTT. Translated, it gives CASSLEMGIPLDYGELFF.

This clone was detected ten times or more. The chain combines TRBV30 with TRBJ1-2; D ambiguous. This CDR3 spans 13 amino acids. The germline gives CDR1 GTSNPN, CDR2 SVGIG (reference sequence). Trimming pared 4 bases from V and 5 bases from J, leaving 14 bases between. This chain's CDR3 is CAWKSGLTYGYTF. Written as DNA, the CDR3 is TGTGCCTGGAAGTCGGGGTTGACTTATGGCTACACCTTC.

The genes are TRBV5-1 and TRBJ1-4; TRBD1 might be the D (5 bases). This CDR3 contains 16 residues. V gave up 3 bases and J gave up 5 bases, with 17 bases separating them. Germline assignment: CDR1 SGHRS and CDR2 YFSETQ. CDR3 DNA: TGCGCCAGCAGCTCGCATCGGGAGGGGCGGAATGAAAAACTGTTTTTT. It encodes CASSSHREGRNEKLFF.

The rearrangement links TRBV19 to TRBJ1-2, with D possibly being TRBD1 (6 bases). This CDR3 contains 14 residues. The V gene's germline CDR1 is LNHDA and CDR2 SQIVND (reference sequence). Trimming took 6 bases from V and 4 from J, leaving 15 bases between them. In DNA, the CDR3 is TGTGCCAGTAGCGGAACAGGGTGGCTCTATGGCTACACCTTC. As protein: CASSGTGWLYGYTF.

The chain couples TRBV9 to TRBJ2-3; possibly TRBD1 for D (6 bases). The V gene's germline CDR1 is SGDLS and CDR2 YYNGEE. V was shortened by 3 bases and J by 2 bases, with 13 bases between the two germline ends. The CDR3 has 15 residues. The CDR3 is CASSGRQADTDTQYF. The CDR3 DNA sequence: TGTGCCAGCAGCGGACGACAGGCGGACACAGATACGCAGTATTTT.

This clone was found a few times. V gene TRBV7-2 combines with J gene TRBJ2-1; 7 nucleotides align to TRBD2. Germline CDR1 is SGHTA and CDR2 is FQGNSA. The CDR3 covers 15 residues. J lost 2 bases, V lost 6 bases, and 7 bases had no gene match. CDR3: CASRASGATYNEQFF. The CDR3 DNA reads TGTGCCAGCAGGGCCAGCGGGGCTACCTACAATGAGCAGTTCTTC.

The chain combines TRBV6-5 with TRBJ1-6, with 7 bases fitting TRBD1. The CDR3 is made up of 14 amino acids. Losses at the gene ends were 7 bases for V and 7 bases for J; bases not matched to a gene: 7. Germline lookup yields CDR1 MNHEY and CDR2 SVGAGI. The CDR3 DNA is TGTGCCAGCACCACGACAGGGTTGAATTCACCCCTCCACTTT. The encoded protein is CASTTTGLNSPLHF.

V usage is TRBV6-5 and J usage is TRBJ2-5; tentative D call: TRBD2 (7 bases). The CDR3 is made up of 15 amino acids. Looked up from germline, CDR1 is MNHEY and CDR2 is SVGAGI. Trimming left V 6 bases short and J 5 bases short, with 19 bases between. The CDR3 sequence is CASRARGGAGETQYF. The CDR3 coding sequence is TGTGCCAGCAGGGCCAGAGGGGGGGCCGGGGAGACCCAGTACTTC.

This sequence joins TRBV3-1 (or the pseudogene TRBV3-2) and TRBJ2-7; tentatively, D is TRBD1 (6 bases). Germline CDR1 is LGHDT and CDR2 is YNNKEL (reference sequence). Trimming pared 4 bases from V and 7 bases from J, leaving 14 bases between. The CDR3 spans 13 residues. CDR3 bases: TGTGCCAGCAGCCCGGCGGCAGGGGAAGAGCAGTACTTC. This translates into CASSPAAGEEQYF.

The rearrangement joins TRBV27 to TRBJ2-7; D might be TRBD1 (6 bases). In germline, CDR1 is MNHEY, CDR2 SMNVEV (reference sequence). V lost 8 bases and J 1 base, leaving 12 bases between the germline ends. The CDR3 has 13 amino acids. In nucleotides, the CDR3 is TGTGCCAGCCGGACAGAGGATTCCTACGAGCAGTACTTC. The encoded protein is CASRTEDSYEQYF.

This clone was picked up one time. This sequence joins TRBV19 and TRBJ1-6; 8 bases agree with TRBD1. Per germline, CDR1 LNHDA and CDR2 SQIVND (reference sequence). J lost 0 bases, V lost 6 bases, and 7 bases had no gene match. The CDR3 contains 17 residues. The CDR3 DNA is TGTGCCAGTAGGAACACAGGGGGAAACTCCTATAATTCACCCCTCCACTTT. Translating it yields CASRNTGGNSYNSPLHF.

V usage is TRBV7-3 and J usage is TRBJ2-2; TRBD1 matches at 9 bases. This CDR3 contains 17 residues. V lost 2 bases to trimming and J lost 5 bases; unmatched junction nucleotides: 9. CDR1 is SGHTA, CDR2 FQGTGA, per germline. This CDR3 is CASSLWSWTGETGELFF. The CDR3 DNA sequence: TGTGCCAGCAGCTTATGGAGTTGGACAGGGGAAACCGGGGAGCTGTTTTTT.